This TCR beta chain was captured by sequencing in a study of blood T cell repertoires in COVID-19. Study-level information: There were acute and convalescent COVID-19 samples, and they came from the United States, Italy and Spain. In each case, the material was cDNA or gDNA derived from T cells, B-cell-depleted T cells, or PBMCs.

This CDR3 contains 14 residues. Germline V lookup: CDR1 LGHNA, CDR2 YNFKEQ. The V gene lost 0 bases and the J gene lost 11 bases, with 16 bases spanning the gap. Per the original data handling: Scientists estimated how many nucleated cells there were by amplifying reference gene primers. Data came from immunoSEQ multiplex PCR; TCRdb stores just in-frame clones and leaves some out. V and J calls plus clone size are reproduced from that table; the DNA served to infer D and trimming. The data show more than 85,000 clones, with roughly 82% seen just once and roughly 4% held by the top ten. The TCR originated in a human donor in a cohort sampled during active COVID-19. Sequences were obtained from peripheral blood. This chain links TRBV4-2 with TRBJ1-2, with a tentative D call TRBD1 (5 bases). CDR3 amino acids: CASSQDWGGPGYTF. The DNA for the CDR3 is TGTGCCAGCAGCCAAGATTGGGGCGGCCCCGGTTACACCTTC.